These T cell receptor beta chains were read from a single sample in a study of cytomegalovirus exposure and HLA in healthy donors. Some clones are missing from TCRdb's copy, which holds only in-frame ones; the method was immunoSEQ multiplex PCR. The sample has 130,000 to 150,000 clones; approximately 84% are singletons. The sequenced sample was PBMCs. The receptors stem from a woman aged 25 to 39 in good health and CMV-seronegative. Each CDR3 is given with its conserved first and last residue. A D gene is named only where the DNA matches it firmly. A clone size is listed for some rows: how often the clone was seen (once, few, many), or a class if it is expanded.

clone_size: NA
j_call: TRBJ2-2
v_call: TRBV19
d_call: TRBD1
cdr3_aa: CASIRPGQGLVWNTGELFF
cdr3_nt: TGTGCCAGTATCAGACCGGGACAGGGGCTTGTATGGAACACCGGGGAGCTGTTTTTT

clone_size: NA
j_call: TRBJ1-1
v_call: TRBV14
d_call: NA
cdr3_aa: CASSQVSFLNTEAFF
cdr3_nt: TGTGCCAGCAGCCAAGTTTCTTTCTTGAACACTGAAGCTTTCTTT

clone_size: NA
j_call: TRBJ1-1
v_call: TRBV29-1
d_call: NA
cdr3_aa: CSVEARANTEAFF
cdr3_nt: TGCAGCGTTGAGGCCAGGGCGAACACTGAAGCTTTCTTT

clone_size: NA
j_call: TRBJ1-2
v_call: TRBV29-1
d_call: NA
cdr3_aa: CSVGGGEGYGYTF
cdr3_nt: TGCAGCGTTGGCGGGGGCGAGGGCTATGGCTACACCTTC

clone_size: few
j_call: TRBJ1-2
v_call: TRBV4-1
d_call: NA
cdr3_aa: CASSQGAIYGYTF
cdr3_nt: TGCGCCAGCAGCCAGGGGGCCATCTATGGCTACACCTTC

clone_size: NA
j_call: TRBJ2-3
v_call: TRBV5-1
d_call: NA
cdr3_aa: CASSGGVGAGTDTQYF
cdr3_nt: TGCGCCAGCAGCGGGGGGGTGGGGGCCGGCACAGATACGCAGTATTTT

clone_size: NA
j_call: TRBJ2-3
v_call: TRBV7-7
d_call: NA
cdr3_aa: CASSPITDTQYF
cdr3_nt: TGTGCTAGCAGCCCTATCACAGATACGCAGTATTTT

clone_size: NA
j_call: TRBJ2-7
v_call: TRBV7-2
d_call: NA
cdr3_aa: CASSLGPSSYEQYF
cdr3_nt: TGTGCCAGCAGCTTAGGCCCGAGCTCCTACGAGCAGTACTTC

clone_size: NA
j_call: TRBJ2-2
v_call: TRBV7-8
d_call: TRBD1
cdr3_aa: CASSRDSNTGELFF
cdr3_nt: TGTGCCAGCAGCCGGGACAGTAACACCGGGGAGCTGTTTTTT

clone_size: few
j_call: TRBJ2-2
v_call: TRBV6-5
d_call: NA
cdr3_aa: CASSYQTGRNTGELFF
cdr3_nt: TGTGCCAGCAGTTATCAAACAGGGCGAAACACCGGGGAGCTGTTTTTT

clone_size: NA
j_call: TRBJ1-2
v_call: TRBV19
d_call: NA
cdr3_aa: CASSSQIGNGYTF
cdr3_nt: TGTGCCAGTAGCTCACAGATAGGAAATGGCTACACCTTC

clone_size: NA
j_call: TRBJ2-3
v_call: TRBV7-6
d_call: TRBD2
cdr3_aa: CASSNSGGAYGTDTQYF
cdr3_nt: TGTGCCAGCAGCAACAGCGGGGGGGCTTACGGCACAGATACGCAGTATTTT

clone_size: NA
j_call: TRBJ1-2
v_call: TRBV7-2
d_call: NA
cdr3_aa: CASSPWERVNYGYTF
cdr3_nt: TGTGCCAGCAGCCCATGGGAGAGGGTAAACTATGGCTACACCTTC

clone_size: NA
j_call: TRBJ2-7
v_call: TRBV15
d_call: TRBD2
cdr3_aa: CATSPGGSSYEQYF
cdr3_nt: TGTGCCACCAGTCCCGGGGGGAGCTCCTACGAGCAGTACTTC

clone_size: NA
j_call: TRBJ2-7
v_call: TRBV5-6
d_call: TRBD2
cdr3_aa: CASRLAGGPREQYF
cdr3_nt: TGTGCCAGCAGATTAGCGGGGGGGCCGAGGGAGCAGTACTTC

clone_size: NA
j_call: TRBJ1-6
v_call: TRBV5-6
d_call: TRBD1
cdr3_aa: CASSFGTQGAFNSPLHF
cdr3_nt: TGTGCCAGCAGCTTCGGGACACAGGGGGCATTTAATTCACCCCTCCACTTT

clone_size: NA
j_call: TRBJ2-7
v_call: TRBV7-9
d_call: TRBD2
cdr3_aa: CASSPGRGAAYEQYF
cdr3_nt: TGTGCCAGCAGCCCAGGGCGGGGGGCTGCCTACGAGCAGTACTTC

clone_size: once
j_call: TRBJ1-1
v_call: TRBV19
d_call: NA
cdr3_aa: CASSMGRVKVVNTEAFF
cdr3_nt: TGTGCCAGTAGTATGGGCAGGGTGAAGGTTGTAAACACTGAAGCTTTCTTT

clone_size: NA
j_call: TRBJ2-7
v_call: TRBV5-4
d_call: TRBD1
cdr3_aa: CASSRGQGSSYEQYF
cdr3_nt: TGTGCCAGCAGCAGAGGACAGGGGAGCTCCTACGAGCAGTACTTC

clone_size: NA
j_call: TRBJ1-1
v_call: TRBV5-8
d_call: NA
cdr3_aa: CASSLYRENTEAFF
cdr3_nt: TGTGCCAGCAGCTTGTACAGGGAGAACACTGAAGCTTTCTTT

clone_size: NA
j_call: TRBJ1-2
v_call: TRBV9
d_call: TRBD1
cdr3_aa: CASSVAGGKTSGYTF
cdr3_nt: TGTGCCAGCAGCGTAGCAGGGGGCAAGACATCTGGCTACACCTTC

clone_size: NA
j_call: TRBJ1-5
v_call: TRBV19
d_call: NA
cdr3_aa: CASSIQGLHQPQHF
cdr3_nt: TGTGCCAGTAGTATACAGGGTTTACATCAGCCCCAGCATTTT

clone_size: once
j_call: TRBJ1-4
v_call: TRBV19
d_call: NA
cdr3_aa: CASSIVSIRGEKLFF
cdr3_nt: TGTGCCAGTAGTATAGTGAGCATCAGAGGTGAAAAACTGTTTTTT

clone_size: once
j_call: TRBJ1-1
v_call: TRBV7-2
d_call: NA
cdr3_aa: CASSLFQDTEAFF
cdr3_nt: TGTGCCAGCAGCTTATTTCAGGATACTGAAGCTTTCTTT

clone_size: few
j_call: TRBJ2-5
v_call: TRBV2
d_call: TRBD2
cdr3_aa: CASSEQAGGGSQYF
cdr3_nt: TGTGCCAGCAGTGAACAAGCGGGGGGCGGCTCCCAGTACTTC

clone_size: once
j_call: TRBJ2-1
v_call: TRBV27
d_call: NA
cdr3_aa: CASSRPGQYNEQFF
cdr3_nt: TGTGCCAGCAGCCGACCGGGACAATACAATGAGCAGTTCTTC

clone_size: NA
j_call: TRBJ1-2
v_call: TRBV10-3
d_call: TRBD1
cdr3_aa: CAISDYDRGDYGYTF
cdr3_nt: TGTGCCATCAGTGATTATGACAGGGGGGACTATGGCTACACCTTC

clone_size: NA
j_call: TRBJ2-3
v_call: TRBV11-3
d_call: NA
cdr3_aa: CASSSSSTDTQYF
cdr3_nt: TGTGCCAGCAGCTCGTCTAGCACAGATACGCAGTATTTT